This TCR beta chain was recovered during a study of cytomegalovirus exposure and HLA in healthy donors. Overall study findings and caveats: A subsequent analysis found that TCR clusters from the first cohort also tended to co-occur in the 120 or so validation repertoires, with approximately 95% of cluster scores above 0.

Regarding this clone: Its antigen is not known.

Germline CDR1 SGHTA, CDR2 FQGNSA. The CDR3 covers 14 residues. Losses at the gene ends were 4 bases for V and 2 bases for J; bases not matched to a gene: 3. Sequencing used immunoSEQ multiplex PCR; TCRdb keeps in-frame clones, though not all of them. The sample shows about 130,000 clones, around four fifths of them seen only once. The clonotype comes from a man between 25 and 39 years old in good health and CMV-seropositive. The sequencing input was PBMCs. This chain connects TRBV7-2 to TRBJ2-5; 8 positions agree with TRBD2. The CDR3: CASSSAGAQETQYF. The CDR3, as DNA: TGTGCCAGCAGCTCAGCGGGGGCTCAAGAGACCCAGTACTTC.